These T cell receptor beta chains were read from a single sample in a study of control samples from healthy donors and cancer patients. Using immunoSEQ multiplex PCR, the repertoire was profiled, and TCRdb retains in-frame clones only, with some absent. The data show about 120,000 clones, approximately 88% seen once. Sequenced material: blood. All receptors derive from a man aged 40-49 years in good health. The CDR3 runs from the conserved cysteine through the conserved F or W. D genes are given only for firm matches. Clone size is stated in some rows and not others, as once, few, many or a class when expanded.

>TRBV14|TRBJ1-6|.|.
TGTGCCAGCAGCCAAGATCTGCGATCACCCCTCCACTTT
CASSQDLRSPLHF
>TRBV9|TRBJ1-1|TRBD1|.
TGTGCCAGCAGCGTAGCCGGGACAGGTATTTCTGAAGCTTTCTTT
CASSVAGTGISEAFF
>TRBV5-6|TRBJ1-1|.|.
TGTGCCAGCAGCTTGGGCTTCTCCGGGTTGGGGGTAGGCACTGAAGCTTTCTTT
CASSLGFSGLGVGTEAFF
>TRBV7-2|TRBJ2-4|TRBD2|.
TGTGCCAGCAGCCAGGGACTAGCGGCGTACCTCAGGGACATTCAGTACTTC
CASSQGLAAYLRDIQYF
>TRBV7-2|TRBJ1-2|.|.
TGTGCCAGCAGCTCAAGTTCAGGGACCTATGGCTACACCTTC
CASSSSSGTYGYTF
>TRBV5-4|TRBJ1-2|.|.
TGTGCCAGCAGCTTGGGAGGGAACTATGGCTACACCTTC
CASSLGGNYGYTF
>TRBV7-3|TRBJ1-1|.|.
TGTGCCAGCAGCATGGATCAAGGCACTGAAGCTTTCTTT
CASSMDQGTEAFF
>TRBV6-5|TRBJ2-5|.|.
TGTGCCAGCAGTCCCGGGCAAGACCCAGCCCAGTACTTC
CASSPGQDPAQYF
>TRBV4-2|TRBJ2-4|.|.
TGTGCCAGCAGCCAAGATCCAGCTCAAAGTCTAGCCAAAAACATTCAGTACTTC
CASSQDPAQSLAKNIQYF
>TRBV24-1|TRBJ1-5|.|.
TGTGCCACCAGTGACCCCGGGCAGCCCCAGCATTTT
CATSDPGQPQHF
>TRBV7-9|TRBJ2-7|.|few
TGTGCCAGCAGCGTCTGGGCAGCCTACGAGCAGTACTTC
CASSVWAAYEQYF
>TRBV29-1|TRBJ1-1|.|few
TGCAGCGTTATCCGGGAGGTAGAAGCTTTCTTT
CSVIREVEAFF
>TRBV30|TRBJ1-6|.|.
TGTGCCTGGAGTGTTGATCGATGGGCAGGGTTAAATTCACCCCTCCACTTT
CAWSVDRWAGLNSPLHF
>TRBV27|TRBJ2-7|.|.
TGTGCCAGCAGTTTAGGGGGGTTCTCCTACGAGCAGTACTTC
CASSLGGFSYEQYF
>TRBV6-2/TRBV6-3|TRBJ2-1|.|.
TGTGCCAGCAGTTACAATCTTATGTCTGGCAATGAGCAGTTCTTC
CASSYNLMSGNEQFF
>TRBV6-6|TRBJ2-2|.|once
TGTGCCAGCAGCCCCCGGACCCAAGCAGGGGAGCTGTTTTTT
CASSPRTQAGELFF
>TRBV6-5|TRBJ2-3|.|.
TGTGCCGCCCAGAGGCAGGGTAGCAGCACAGATACGCAGTATTTT
CAAQRQGSSTDTQYF
>TRBV7-8|TRBJ1-1|.|.
TGTGCCAGCAGTCCAGGACGGCCCGTCACAGAAGCTTTCTTT
CASSPGRPVTEAFF
>TRBV19|TRBJ1-5|.|.
TGTGCCAGTAAACGGGGGGTTGGGAATCAGCCCCAGCATTTT
CASKRGVGNQPQHF
>TRBV14|TRBJ2-5|TRBD1|.
TGTGCCAGCAGCTCCGGGACAGGGGTCCCCCAAGAGACCCAGTACTTC
CASSSGTGVPQETQYF
>TRBV3-1/TRBV3-2|TRBJ2-2|TRBD1|.
TGTGCCAGCAGCCAAGGACATACCACAGGGGCGAACACCGGGGAGCTGTTTTTT
CASSQGHTTGANTGELFF
>TRBV29-1|TRBJ1-3|TRBD1|.
TGCAGCGTTTCAGTAGGGGGCGAAGGAAACACCATATATTTT
CSVSVGGEGNTIYF
>TRBV15|TRBJ2-7|.|.
TGTGCCACCAGCAGTTTTTCAGTGCCCGGGCAGTACTTC
CATSSFSVPGQYF
>TRBV7-8|TRBJ2-7|.|.
TGTGCCAGCAGCTTAGACCTTTGGACGACCTACGAGCAGTACTTC
CASSLDLWTTYEQYF
>TRBV5-1|TRBJ2-3|TRBD2|.
TGCGCCAGCAGCTTGGGTGACACGGGACTAGCGGGGTATACGCAGTATTTT
CASSLGDTGLAGYTQYF
>TRBV5-6|TRBJ2-1|.|.
TGTGCCAGCAGCACCCGGGACCTCAATGAGCAGTTCTTC
CASSTRDLNEQFF
>TRBV5-1|TRBJ2-7|TRBD1|.
TGCGCCAGCAGCATCCAGACAGGGGGAAGTGGGGAGCAGTACTTC
CASSIQTGGSGEQYF
>TRBV7-9|TRBJ1-2|.|.
TGTGCCAGCAGCTTAGCAGAATATGGCTACACCTTC
CASSLAEYGYTF
>TRBV18|TRBJ1-5|.|.
TGTGCCAGCTCACCACCGGCCGGTCGGAGCAATCAGCCCCAGCATTTT
CASSPPAGRSNQPQHF
>TRBV11-3|TRBJ1-2|.|.
TGTGCCAGCAACCCACGTGGCCCCTATGGCTACACCTTC
CASNPRGPYGYTF
>TRBV30|TRBJ2-3|.|.
TGTGCCTGGGGGACGACAGATACGCAGTATTTT
CAWGTTDTQYF
>TRBV10-3|TRBJ1-1|.|.
TGTGCCATCAGGGAGACTACTGAAGCTTTCTTT
CAIRETTEAFF
>TRBV7-9|TRBJ1-6|.|once
TGTGCCAGCAGCGCCAGAGACTTCTATAATTCACCCCTCCACTTT
CASSARDFYNSPLHF
>TRBV19|TRBJ1-3|.|.
TGTGCCAGTAGCGCTGACGGCCGCTCTGGAAACACCATATATTTT
CASSADGRSGNTIYF
>TRBV5-1|TRBJ2-7|TRBD1|.
TGCGCCAGCAGTCCAAGCAGTGACAGGGGGACCGAGCAGTACTTC
CASSPSSDRGTEQYF
>TRBV24-1|TRBJ2-2|.|.
TGTGCCACCAAGCGGGGGCAGGGGGACACCGGGGAGCTGTTTTTT
CATKRGQGDTGELFF
>TRBV6-5|TRBJ1-5|.|.
TGTGCCAGCAGCATGGGGGGAGCGAGCAATCAGCCCCAGCATTTT
CASSMGGASNQPQHF
>TRBV9|TRBJ2-2|.|.
TGTGCCAGCAGTCGGGACACAACCACCGGGGAGCTGTTTTTT
CASSRDTTTGELFF
>TRBV7-9|TRBJ1-6|.|.
TGTGCCAGCAGCTTAGTACGAGCGAGCTCCTATAATTCACCCCTCCACTTT
CASSLVRASSYNSPLHF
>TRBV3-1/TRBV3-2|TRBJ1-1|.|.
TGTGCCAGCAGCCCCTGGGAACCGTCGAACACTGAAGCTTTCTTT
CASSPWEPSNTEAFF
>TRBV9|TRBJ2-3|.|.
TGTGCCAGCAGCTCACGGGGCGGGGCAGACTCACAGATCACGCAGTATTTT
CASSSRGGADSQITQYF
>TRBV7-6|TRBJ1-2|TRBD1|.
TGTGCCAGCAGCTTTCCGCAGGGGGAGGGCTATGGCTACACCTTC
CASSFPQGEGYGYTF
>TRBV7-2|TRBJ2-3|TRBD2|once
TGTGCCAGCAGCCCGGGGGGGGCCCGTGATACGCAGTATTTT
CASSPGGARDTQYF
>TRBV7-2|TRBJ1-3|.|.
TGTGCCAGCAGCTTAGGCCCAGGGGTATCTGGAAACACCATATATTTT
CASSLGPGVSGNTIYF
>TRBV29-1|TRBJ1-1|TRBD1|.
TGCAGCGTTGGAGCCGGGACAGGGGCCACTGAAGCTTTCTTT
CSVGAGTGATEAFF
>TRBV6-6|TRBJ1-1|TRBD1|.
TGTGCCAGCAGTCCAGGGGGACGCACTGAAGCTTTCTTT
CASSPGGRTEAFF
>TRBV24-1|TRBJ2-7|.|once
TGTGCCACCAGTGATGACTACGAGCAGTACTTC
CATSDDYEQYF
>TRBV2|TRBJ1-5|.|.
TGTGCCAGCAGTGGGAATGGGGGTAGCAATCAGCCCCAGCATTTT
CASSGNGGSNQPQHF
>TRBV7-9|TRBJ1-2|.|.
TGTGCCAGCAGCTTAAATGCAGGGATGGAGAGTGGCTACACCTTC
CASSLNAGMESGYTF